Below, one TCR beta chain is given with its context. This CDR3 spans 14 amino acids. The ends were cut back, 1 base at V and 7 bases at J, with 13 bases in the middle. Germline V gene sequence: CDR1 SEHNR, CDR2 FQNEAQ (reference sequence). These data come from a study of OX40 agonist ivuxolimab in advanced cancers. Method: immunoSEQ multiplex PCR; TCRdb's copy keeps in-frame clones and lacks some. The data hold about 110,000 clones, with around 93% observed a single time. This TCR was recovered from an adult with an advanced solid tumor such as melanoma, head and neck, liver or kidney cancer. The specimen was CD4+ or CD8+ T cells sorted from blood, collected in a trial of the OX40 agonist ivuxolimab. The chain has TRBV7-9 and TRBJ1-2, with D tentatively TRBD1 (6 bases). The CDR3 DNA reads as TGTGCCAGCAGCTTAGATTCGAGGGGGGCTGGCTACACCTTC. Encoded protein: CASSLDSRGAGYTF.